The 21 T cell receptor beta chains given below trace back to one sample, sequenced in a study of OX40 agonist ivuxolimab in advanced cancers. The protocol was immunoSEQ multiplex PCR, while the TCRdb copy is restricted to in-frame clones and leaves out a portion. The data show more than 50,000 clones, approximately 90% seen once. The starting material was CD4+ or CD8+ T cells sorted from blood, obtained in a trial of the OX40 agonist ivuxolimab. The receptors were sampled from an adult with an advanced solid tumor such as melanoma, head and neck, liver or kidney cancer.

CDR3 in amino acids: CASSADRGHYNEQFF. CDR3 nucleotides: TGTGCCAGCAGTGCCGACAGGGGGCATTACAATGAGCAGTTCTTC. The chain has TRBV6-6 and TRBJ2-1; 10 bases are shared with TRBD1. V lost 5 bases to trimming and J lost 4 bases; unmatched junction nucleotides: 5. CDR3 size: 15 residues. Germline-derived CDR1 and CDR2 are MNHNY and SVGAGI (reference sequence).

This chain uses TRBV6-5 with TRBJ2-1; 9 bases are shared with TRBD2. Trimming removed 0 bases from V and 9 bases from J; junction bases left unmatched: 6. Germline values: CDR1 MNHEY, CDR2 SVGAGI. The CDR3 spans 15 residues. CDR3 DNA sequence: TGTGCCAGCAGTTACTCCGGGACTAGCCGCCCTGAGCAGTTCTTC. Amino acids: CASSYSGTSRPEQFF.

This chain links TRBV19 with TRBJ1-5; the match to TRBD1 covers 11 bases. CDR3 length: 16 residues. V lost 4 bases to trimming and J lost 4 bases; unmatched junction nucleotides: 6. Germline lookup yields CDR1 LNHDA and CDR2 SQIVND (reference sequence). The DNA of the CDR3 is TGTGCCAGTAGTACCCCCGGGACAGGGGGGAATCAGCCCCAGCATTTT. Translation gives CASSTPGTGGNQPQHF.

The J gene is TRBJ1-2, the V gene TRBV25-1; no reliable D call. Germline V gene sequence: CDR1 MGHDK, CDR2 SYGVNS. The V end was cut by 4 bases, the J end by 8 bases, with 5 bases between. This CDR3 is built from 10 residues. The CDR3 DNA sequence: TGTGCCAGCAGTGGTAACGGCTACACCTTC. As protein: CASSGNGYTF.

The rearrangement links TRBV30 to TRBJ1-2, with TRBD1 matching over 7 bases. The V and J ends lost 2 bases and 6 bases, in that order; junction bases with no gene match: 3. The CDR3 length is 12 residues. Looked up from germline, CDR1 is GTSNPN and CDR2 is SVGIG (reference sequence). CDR3 DNA: TGTGCCTGGAGTTTAACAGGGGATGGCTACACCTTC. Protein sequence: CAWSLTGDGYTF.

The chain employs TRBV7-8 and TRBJ2-7, with 7 bases aligning to TRBD2. The CDR3 is 14 amino acids. The V and J ends lost 0 bases and 2 bases, in that order; junction bases with no gene match: 1. Looked up from germline, CDR1 is SGHVS and CDR2 is FQNEAQ. CDR3 loop: CASSLAGGPYEQYF. CDR3 nucleotides: TGTGCCAGCAGCTTAGCGGGAGGGCCCTACGAGCAGTACTTC.

This clone has a handful of counts. The rearrangement joins TRBV10-3 to TRBJ2-3; no clear D gene. CDR1 is ENHRY and CDR2 is SYGVKD in the germline V gene. V lost 8 bases and J 2 bases, leaving 5 bases between the germline ends. The CDR3 consists of 11 residues. CDR3 amino acids: CAIFATDTQYF. In nucleotides, the CDR3 is TGTGCCATCTTCGCCACAGATACGCAGTATTTT.

The chain is built from TRBV25-1 and TRBJ1-1; a possible D gene is TRBD1 (6 bases). The V end lost 0 bases, the J end lost 7 bases, and 12 bases lay between the germline ends. The CDR3 runs 14 residues. Germline V gives CDR1 MGHDK, CDR2 SYGVNS. The DNA of the CDR3 is TGTGCCAGCAGTGAATATCAGGGGCGGGATGAAGCTTTCTTT. It translates to CASSEYQGRDEAFF.

The V and J genes are TRBV6-1 and TRBJ1-6; tentatively, D is TRBD1 (6 bases). Germline loops: CDR1 MNHNS, CDR2 SASEGT. CDR3 size: 14 residues. The V end was cut by 4 bases, the J end by 9 bases, with 13 bases between. The DNA of the CDR3 is TGTGCCAGCAGTGGTGTCCGGGACACTTCACCCCTCCACTTT. Its translation is CASSGVRDTSPLHF.

The CDR3, as DNA: TGTGCCAGCTCCGGGGCCGTGAACACTGAAGCTTTCTTT. It encodes CASSGAVNTEAFF. This chain joins TRBV18 and TRBJ1-1; D might be TRBD1 (5 bases). This CDR3 spans 13 amino acids. The germline CDR1 and CDR2 sequences are KGHSH and LQKENI. V was clipped by 6 bases and J by 0 bases, with 8 bases between them.

The chain combines TRBV2 with TRBJ1-5; D call uncertain. CDR1 and CDR2 from the germline V gene are SNHLY and FYNNEI. The CDR3 has 16 amino acids. The V gene lost 2 bases and the J gene lost 4 bases, with 15 bases spanning the gap. The CDR3 DNA reads TGTGCCAGCAGTGAAAAGGGCAGCTTGATTAATCAGCCCCAGCATTTT. It is translated as CASSEKGSLINQPQHF.

This chain joins TRBV4-1 and TRBJ2-7, with TRBD1 identical over 10 bases. V trimming: 2 bases; J trimming: 9 bases; junction bases outside the gene matches: 7. CDR1 is MGHRA, CDR2 YSYEKL, per germline. CDR3 size: 14 residues. CDR3 loop: CASSQTGQGRVQYF. In DNA, the CDR3 is TGCGCCAGCAGCCAAACGGGACAGGGGCGAGTGCAGTACTTC.

The gene calls are TRBV5-4 and TRBJ1-2, with D possibly being TRBD1 (6 bases). CDR1 SGHNT and CDR2 YYREEE come from the germline V gene (reference sequence). This CDR3 is 14 amino acids long. Between the trimmed V and J ends, which lost 0 bases and 8 bases, there was a span of 14 bases. The CDR3, as DNA: TGTGCCAGCAGCTTGGCCGGACAGATAGAGGGCTACACCTTC. It is translated as CASSLAGQIEGYTF.

The V and J genes are TRBV27 and TRBJ2-3; 10 bases map to TRBD2. This CDR3 region has 17 residues. The germline gives CDR1 MNHEY, CDR2 SMNVEV (reference sequence). V was pared by 0 bases and J by 0 bases, with 3 bases of the junction left unmatched. The CDR3 reads CASSLSLAGVSTDTQYF. In DNA, the CDR3 is TGTGCCAGCAGTTTATCGCTAGCGGGGGTGAGCACAGATACGCAGTATTTT.

The chain has TRBV13 and TRBJ1-2; D ambiguous. The CDR3 contains 12 residues. Per germline, CDR1 PRHDT and CDR2 FYEKMQ (reference sequence). The V end was cut by 2 bases, the J end by 11 bases, with 12 bases between. The DNA of the CDR3 is TGTGCCAGCAGCTTAATGGCCCGGTCGTACACCTTC. It translates to CASSLMARSYTF.

The CDR3 protein is CASSLVGQGGYTF. For the CDR3, the DNA is TGTGCCAGCAGCTTAGTGGGGCAGGGGGGCTACACCTTC. J is TRBJ1-2 and V is TRBV7-2, with D possibly TRBD1 on 6 matching bases. Trimming left V 1 base short and J 8 bases short, with 11 bases between. The V gene's germline CDR1 is SGHTA and CDR2 FQGNSA. The CDR3 extends over 13 amino acids.

V gene TRBV11-2 combines with J gene TRBJ2-7; 9 nucleotides agree with TRBD1. The J segment lost 4 bases and the V segment lost 7 bases, leaving 14 bases of the junction unmatched. Germline V gene sequence: CDR1 SGHAT, CDR2 FQNNGV. The CDR3 length is 16 residues. CDR3 nucleotides: TGTGCCAGCACCTTGTTAGGGGGACAGGGTTTGTACGAGCAGTACTTC. This translates into CASTLLGGQGLYEQYF.

CDR3 DNA: TGTGCCAGCAGCCTCGGACCCGTCTCCTACAATGAGCAGTTCTTC. This translates into CASSLGPVSYNEQFF. The chain employs TRBV7-3 and TRBJ2-1; D remains unclear. The V end was cut by 5 bases, the J end by 0 bases, with 11 bases between. This CDR3 region has 15 residues. Germline values: CDR1 SGHTA, CDR2 FQGTGA.

V and J are TRBV4-1 and TRBJ1-1; a possible D gene is TRBD1 (6 bases). Germline CDR1 reads MGHRA; CDR2 reads YSYEKL. CDR3 length: 14 residues. The V end was cut by 1 base, the J end by 8 bases, with 14 bases between. CDR3: CASSQVTGRPEAFF. CDR3 in DNA: TGCGCCAGCAGCCAAGTGACAGGCAGACCCGAAGCTTTCTTT.

The J gene is TRBJ2-5, the V gene TRBV12-5; 13 bases fit TRBD2. V shed 4 bases and J 2 bases; nucleotides not matched to a gene: 7. The CDR3 spans 17 residues. From germline, CDR1 is LGHNT and CDR2 FRNRAP. The CDR3 DNA reads as TGTGCTAGTGGTTCCACGACTAGCGGGGGGACTCAAGAGACCCAGTACTTC. Translation: CASGSTTSGGTQETQYF.

CDR3 sequence: CASSLQRGGTDTQYF. CDR3 coding DNA: TGTGCCAGCAGCTTACAACGGGGGGGCACAGATACGCAGTATTTT. This chain connects TRBV7-9 to TRBJ2-3, with TRBD2 matching over 7 bases. In germline, CDR1 is SEHNR, CDR2 FQNEAQ (reference sequence). CDR3 length equals 15 residues. The V and J ends lost 2 bases and 1 base, in that order; junction bases with no gene match: 3.